This T cell receptor beta chain was profiled in a study of blood T cell repertoires in COVID-19. Study overall: Both acute and convalescent COVID-19 samples were obtained from the United States, Italy and Spain. PBMCs, B-cell-depleted T cells, or T cells were the source of the cDNA or gDNA that made up the material.

The CDR3 runs to 15 residues. V shed 5 bases and J shed 3 bases, with 14 bases lying between them. CDR1 is SGHNT, CDR2 YENEEA, per germline. Original processing notes: The assay estimated nucleated cells by amplifying reference gene primers. Sequenced by immunoSEQ multiplex PCR; TCRdb stores in-frame clones only, minus some. V and J calls and clone size are those listed in that table; D and trimming were worked out from the DNA. The sample includes approximately 90,000 clones, roughly 82% of them seen just once. The source is a man aged 55-75 years with acute or convalescent COVID-19. Sequencing was performed on peripheral blood. This chain connects TRBV11-3 to TRBJ2-1; TRBD1 is a possible D gene (5 bases). In DNA form, the CDR3 reads TGTGCCAGCAGCCCAAGGACCACAGGCTACAATGAGCAGTTCTTC. It translates to CASSPRTTGYNEQFF.